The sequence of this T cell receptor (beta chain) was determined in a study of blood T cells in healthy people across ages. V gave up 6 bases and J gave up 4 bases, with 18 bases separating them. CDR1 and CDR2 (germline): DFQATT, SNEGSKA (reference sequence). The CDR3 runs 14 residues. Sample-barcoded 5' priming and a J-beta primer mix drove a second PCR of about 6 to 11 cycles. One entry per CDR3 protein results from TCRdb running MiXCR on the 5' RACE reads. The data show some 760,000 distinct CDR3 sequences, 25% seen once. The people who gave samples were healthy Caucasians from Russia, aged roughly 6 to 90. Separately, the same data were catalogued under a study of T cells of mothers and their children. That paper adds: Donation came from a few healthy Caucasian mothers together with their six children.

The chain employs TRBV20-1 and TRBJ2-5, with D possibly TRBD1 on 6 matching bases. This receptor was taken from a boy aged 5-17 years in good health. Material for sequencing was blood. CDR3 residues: CSAQIPGAGETQYF. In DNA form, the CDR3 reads TGCAGTGCGCAGATACCAGGGGCGGGAGAGACCCAGTACTTC.